This TCR beta chain was captured by sequencing in a study of chemoradiotherapy in HPV16-positive cancers. Study context: A couple of HPV16-positive patients' cells yielded candidate HPV-specific clones and common motifs. Points from the study as a whole: Functional assays defining HPV-specific T cells used only two HPV16-positive patients. Candidate HPV-specific clones and E7-related TCR motifs grew in tumor during treatment.

As to this clone: Its antigen remains unidentified.

Sequencing used immunoSEQ multiplex PCR; TCRdb keeps in-frame clones, though not all of them. The sample yields about 1,000 clones, about 80% seen once. Samples were taken several times over chemoradiotherapy. This specimen consisted of tumor tissue, obtained from a patient who underwent chemoradiotherapy. This clonotype was obtained from a human donor with HPV-associated anogenital cancer.

The CDR3 DNA follows: TGTGCCAGCAGCTTTGCGGTTGTCAAGGGGGAATACTATGGCTACACCTTC. Its protein is CASSFAVVKGEYYGYTF. This chain links TRBV7-2 with TRBJ1-2; perhaps TRBD1 as D (6 bases). The CDR3 totals 17 residues. V lost 3 bases to trimming and J lost 3 bases, with 20 bases between them. Germline V gives CDR1 SGHTA, CDR2 FQGNSA. The complete variable domain, with remaining parts taken from reference TRBV7-2 and TRBJ1-2, reads GAGVSQSPSNKVTEKGKDVELRCDPISGHTALYWYRQSLGQGLEFLIYFQGNSAPDKSGLPSDRFSAERTGGSVSTLTIQRTQQEDSAVYLCASSFAVVKGEYYGYTFGSGTRLTVV.